Detailed here is one TCR beta chain. Its specificity is unknown. The sample belongs to a study of T cells in Graves' hyperthyroidism and ophthalmopathy. Study results and limitations: Ophthalmopathy stood apart from stable hyperthyroidism in a 13 V-J model. Blood also contained most expanded thyroid clonotypes above 0.001.

Reasons for excluding patients were uncontrolled infection, other autoimmune disease, pregnancy or lactation. Each diagnosis was grounded in clinical symptoms, serum thyroxine and TRAb, thyroid ultrasound, and orbital computed tomography. Amplified TCR beta CDR3 regions derived from RNA transcripts. HTBI primers were used for first-round RT-PCR of the TCR CDR3. TCRdb reprocessed the multiplex PCR reads via MiXCR and lists one record per CDR3 protein. The table has about 300,000 distinct CDR3 sequences, roughly 20% seen once. The specimen sequenced was blood. This clonotype originated in a man aged 50 to 59 with Graves' ophthalmopathy.

The CDR3: CASSQGYGTGTGELFF. CDR3 nucleotide sequence: TGCGCCAGCAGCCAAGGTTACGGGACGGGCACCGGGGAGCTGTTTTTT. The chain uses TRBV4-1 and TRBJ2-2; possibly TRBD1 or TRBD2 for D (5 bases each). The CDR3 is 16 amino acids. V was cut by 1 base and J by 4 bases, with 13 bases left in between. Germline V lookup: CDR1 MGHRA, CDR2 YSYEKL.